This T cell receptor (beta chain) was obtained from a study of T cell repertoires in ileal Crohn's disease. Study results and caveats: Active smokers at surgery had more clonal expansions than non-smokers. Mucosal expansions were suggested to be mainly CD8 T cells. Clonality above 26.8% at surgery always came with endoscopic recurrence.

This CDR3 region has 16 residues. Per germline, CDR1 SGDLS and CDR2 YYNGEE. The V and J ends lost 0 bases and 0 bases respectively, with 9 bases between them. Concerning this clone: Its specificity is unknown.

The repertoire was sequenced with immunoSEQ multiplex PCR; TCRdb's copy has only in-frame clones and lacks some. The sample holds tens of thousands of clones; about 81% are singletons and the top ten take about 6%. This TCR derives from an adult with Crohn's disease. The sample taken for sequencing was ileal tissue. The gene calls are TRBV9 and TRBJ2-2; D is perhaps TRBD1 (6 bases). The CDR3 region is CASSVATGSNTGELFF. CDR3 in DNA: TGTGCCAGCAGCGTAGCAACAGGGTCGAACACCGGGGAGCTGTTTTTT.